What follows are 32 T cell receptor beta chains derived from one specimen sequenced in a study of blood T cell repertoires in COVID-19. The method was immunoSEQ multiplex PCR; TCRdb's version includes in-frame clones alone and lacks a portion of them. The repertoire holds tens of thousands of clones, with roughly 85% as singletons. Sequenced sample: peripheral blood. All receptors come from a man aged 55 to 70 with acute or convalescent COVID-19.

The V and J genes are TRBV10-2 and TRBJ1-1, with a weak D call TRBD1 (5 bases). The germline CDR1 and CDR2 sequences are WSHSY and SAAADI. This CDR3 is built from 12 residues. V lost 7 bases and J lost 4, with 10 bases in between. CDR3 region: CASTGGSTEAFF. CDR3 DNA: TGCGCCAGCACCGGGGGGAGCACTGAAGCTTTCTTT.

The gene calls are TRBV7-9 and TRBJ1-1; no definite D call. The CDR3 consists of 12 residues. With 4 bases removed from V and 4 bases from J, the gap between germline ends came to 7 bases. From germline, CDR1 is SEHNR and CDR2 FQNEAQ (reference sequence). CDR3 nucleotide sequence: TGTGCCAGCAGCTCCCGTCCCACTGAAGCTTTCTTT. This codes for CASSSRPTEAFF.

This rearrangement joins TRBV19 to TRBJ1-5; D is uncertain. The CDR3 loop spans 15 amino acids. The V gene lost 1 base and the J gene lost 0 bases, with 7 bases spanning the gap. From germline, CDR1 is LNHDA and CDR2 SQIVND (reference sequence). The CDR3 protein is CASSIADYSNQPQHF. CDR3 nucleotides: TGTGCCAGTAGTATAGCTGACTATAGCAATCAGCCCCAGCATTTT.

V usage is TRBV3-1 (or the pseudogene TRBV3-2) and J usage is TRBJ1-5, with no clear D. The CDR3 runs 15 residues. The V end was cut by 1 base, the J end by 0 bases, with 7 bases between. The germline CDR1 and CDR2 sequences are LGHDT and YNNKEL (reference sequence). CDR3 DNA: TGTGCCAGCAGCCAAGCTTCAGTTAGCAATCAGCCCCAGCATTTT. It is translated as CASSQASVSNQPQHF.

The rearrangement links TRBV19 to TRBJ1-5, with 12 positions matching TRBD1. The J segment lost 5 bases and the V segment lost 11 bases, leaving 10 bases of the junction unmatched. The CDR3 is 15 amino acids. Germline V gene lookup returns CDR1 LNHDA and CDR2 SQIVND (reference sequence). The DNA for the CDR3 is TGTGCCTCCCGTCAAGGGACAGGGGGCTATCAGCCCCAGCATTTT. Translating it yields CASRQGTGGYQPQHF.

The chain is built from TRBV5-1 and TRBJ1-1; TRBD1 is a possible D gene (5 bases). The CDR3 totals 17 residues. The germline gives CDR1 SGHRS, CDR2 YFSETQ. The V end lost 4 bases, the J end lost 2 bases, and 21 bases lay between the germline ends. DNA of the CDR3: TGCGCCAGCAGCGAACCCCCCCCAGCAGGGTACAACACTGAAGCTTTCTTT. Translated, it gives CASSEPPPAGYNTEAFF. The full variable domain, with the rest looked up from reference TRBV5-1 and TRBJ1-1, is KAGVTQTPRYLIKTRGQQVTLSCSPISGHRSVSWYQQTPGQGLQFLFEYFSETQRNKGNFPGRFSGRQFSNSRSEMNVSTLELGDSALYLCASSEPPPAGYNTEAFFGQGTRLTVV.

The chain recombines TRBV5-1 with TRBJ1-2; no definite D call. This CDR3 comprises 13 residues. CDR1 and CDR2 (germline): SGHRS, YFSETQ. Trimming removed 0 bases from V and 9 bases from J, with 12 bases in between. For the CDR3, the DNA is TGCGCCAGCAGCTTGGAAACTGCCGGGAGCTACACCTTC. Protein sequence: CASSLETAGSYTF.

This clone was counted once. The chain combines TRBV30 with TRBJ2-5, with 7 bases aligning to TRBD2. Trimming removed 3 bases from V and 5 bases from J; junction bases left unmatched: 6. In germline, CDR1 is GTSNPN, CDR2 SVGIG (reference sequence). The CDR3 has 13 amino acids. CDR3 sequence: CAWRQGGWETQYF. In DNA, the CDR3 is TGTGCCTGGAGGCAGGGAGGGTGGGAGACCCAGTACTTC.

The chain employs TRBV7-8 and TRBJ1-1; D is possibly TRBD1 (5 bases). Trimming left V 5 bases short and J 5 bases short, with 15 bases between. CDR1 is SGHVS and CDR2 is FQNEAQ in the germline V gene. The CDR3 is 14 residues long. The CDR3 loop reads CASSGNGGLTEAFF. The CDR3 DNA reads TGTGCCAGCAGCGGCAACGGGGGGTTAACTGAAGCTTTCTTT.

This clone was seen a handful of times. The V call is TRBV25-1, the J call TRBJ1-6, with D hard to call. The CDR3 is made up of 15 amino acids. The germline V and J ends were trimmed by 1 base and 4 bases, with 8 bases remaining between them. CDR1 is MGHDK and CDR2 is SYGVNS in the germline V gene. CDR3 residues: CASSEFTGYNSPLHF. The CDR3 DNA reads TGTGCCAGCAGTGAATTCACGGGGTATAATTCACCCCTCCACTTT.

This chain connects TRBV28 to TRBJ1-2; a weak D match, TRBD1 (5 bases). Trimming took 1 base from V and 4 from J, leaving 13 bases between them. Germline V gives CDR1 MDHEN, CDR2 SYDVKM. This CDR3 spans 15 amino acids. The CDR3 region has the DNA TGTGCCAGCAGTTTATCTGGGGGGGTGGGCTATGGCTACACCTTC. It translates to CASSLSGGVGYGYTF.

The CDR3 protein is CATSDLSRANTGELFF. DNA for the CDR3: TGTGCCACCAGTGATTTGTCCAGGGCGAACACCGGGGAGCTGTTTTTT. The J gene is TRBJ2-2, the V gene TRBV24-1; possibly TRBD1 for D (5 bases). CDR1 and CDR2 from the germline V gene are KGHDR and SFDVKD. Trimming shortened V by 0 bases and J by 0 bases, and 7 bases separated the two germline ends. There are 16 residues in the CDR3.

The chain couples TRBV2 to TRBJ2-7; TRBD2 matches 7 bases. The CDR3 is made up of 12 amino acids. CDR1 is SNHLY, CDR2 FYNNEI, per germline. Trimming took 5 bases from V and 2 from J; bases not matched to a gene: 0. In nucleotides, the CDR3 is TGTGCCAGCAGTCTAGCGGCCTACGAGCAGTACTTC. This codes for CASSLAAYEQYF.

The gene calls are TRBV5-6 and TRBJ1-1; D perhaps matches TRBD1 (6 bases). V lost 4 bases to trimming and J lost 4 bases, with 11 bases between them. The CDR3 contains 13 residues. Germline-derived CDR1 and CDR2 are SGHDT and YYEEEE. The CDR3 here is CASSVRGGTEAFF. The CDR3 bases are TGTGCCAGCAGCGTAAGGGGGGGCACTGAAGCTTTCTTT.

J is TRBJ1-1 and V is TRBV27; 7 nucleotides line up with TRBD1. There are 13 residues in the CDR3. Germline CDR1 MNHEY, CDR2 SMNVEV (reference sequence). Trimming at V came to 5 bases and at J to 4 bases, leaving 4 bases not matched to a gene. CDR3 in DNA: TGTGCCAGCAGTCCGACAGGGTTCACTGAAGCTTTCTTT. Amino acids: CASSPTGFTEAFF.

The chain is built from TRBV3-1 (or the pseudogene TRBV3-2) and TRBJ2-5, with TRBD2 matching 9 bases. V lost 2 bases, J lost 4 bases, and 8 bases stayed unmatched. The CDR3 has 16 amino acids. Germline-derived CDR1 and CDR2 are LGHDT and YNNKEL (reference sequence). The DNA of the CDR3 is TGTGCCAGCAGCCAAATAGTCGCGGGGGGGCGAGAGACCCAGTACTTC. This translates into CASSQIVAGGRETQYF.

This chain connects TRBV2 to TRBJ2-3; 8 positions match TRBD2. This CDR3 contains 13 residues. CDR1 and CDR2 (germline): SNHLY, FYNNEI. The junction had 6 bases not matched to a gene; V was cut back by 8 bases and J by 5 bases. CDR3 DNA sequence: TGTGCCAGCCGGGCGGGGGGTAAAGATACGCAGTATTTT. Its translation: CASRAGGKDTQYF. Looking up the rest from reference TRBV2 and TRBJ2-3 gives the full variable domain: EPEVTQTPSHQVTQMGQEVILRCVPISNHLYFYWYRQILGQKVEFLVSFYNNEISEKSEIFDDQFSVERPDGSNFTLKIRSTKLEDSAMYFCASRAGGKDTQYFGPGTRLTVL.

V usage is TRBV11-3 and J usage is TRBJ1-5; 9 bases are a match to TRBD1. J was trimmed by 3 bases and V by 4 bases; bases with no gene match: 10. The CDR3 totals 17 residues. Germline V gives CDR1 SGHNT, CDR2 YENEEA. The DNA of the CDR3 is TGTGCCAGCAGCTCCGACAGGGGGAGAATTCTCAATCAGCCCCAGCATTTT. This codes for CASSSDRGRILNQPQHF.

This sequence joins TRBV2 and TRBJ2-7; D gene ambiguous. The CDR3 is made up of 13 amino acids. V lost 3 bases and J lost 0, with 6 bases in between. CDR1 and CDR2 from the germline V gene are SNHLY and FYNNEI. The CDR3 is CASSEPSSYEQYF. CDR3 nucleotide sequence: TGTGCCAGCAGTGAGCCCAGCTCCTACGAGCAGTACTTC.

The V gene is TRBV12-3 or TRBV12-4, the J gene TRBJ1-1; a weak D match, TRBD1 (5 bases). The CDR3 runs to 12 residues. V was cut by 1 base and J by 10 bases, with 10 bases left in between. CDR3: CASSLVFGGAFF. The CDR3 DNA reads TGTGCCAGCAGTTTAGTCTTCGGGGGAGCTTTCTTT.

On this clone: The junction departs from the called germline gene at one end, perhaps through a read error. This rearrangement joins TRBV7-7 to TRBJ2-3; a weak D match, TRBD2 (5 bases). This CDR3 comprises 15 residues. Germline V gene sequence: CDR1 SSHAT, CDR2 FNYEAQ (reference sequence). The CDR3 loop reads CASSDGLASTDTQYF. For the CDR3, the DNA is TGTGCTAGCAGCGATGGACTTGCGAGCACAGATACGCAGTATTTT.

The rearrangement uses TRBV28 and TRBJ1-2, with TRBD1 matching over 9 bases. The CDR3 is 14 amino acids. Germline trimming cut 5 bases from V and 5 bases from J; bases unmatched to any gene: 6. CDR1 is MDHEN and CDR2 is SYDVKM in the germline V gene. The CDR3 DNA follows: TGTGCCAGCAGTCCCGGGACAGGGTATTATGGCTACACCTTC. Translated: CASSPGTGYYGYTF.

The rearrangement joins TRBV2 to TRBJ1-3; D not resolved. Germline lookup yields CDR1 SNHLY and CDR2 FYNNEI. V was trimmed by 7 bases and J by 2 bases, leaving 9 bases between them. The CDR3 length is 13 residues. The CDR3 DNA follows: TGTGCCAGCATTAGGGAGACTGGAAACACCATATATTTT. As protein: CASIRETGNTIYF.

The chain employs TRBV7-9 and TRBJ2-5; 9 bases fit TRBD2. The CDR3 consists of 17 residues. Germline V lookup: CDR1 SEHNR, CDR2 FQNEAQ (reference sequence). Trimming at V came to 0 bases and at J to 5 bases, leaving 10 bases not matched to a gene. In DNA form, the CDR3 reads TGTGCCAGCAGCTTAGCTGCCGGCGGGGGGGCGGCTGAGACCCAGTACTTC. It codes for CASSLAAGGGAAETQYF. Full variable domain (rest looked up from reference TRBV7-9 and TRBJ2-5): DTGVSQNPRHKITKRGQNVTFRCDPISEHNRLYWYRQTLGQGPEFLTYFQNEAQLEKSRLLSDRFSAERPKGSFSTLEIQRTEQGDSAMYLCASSLAAGGGAAETQYFGPGTRLLVL.

The V call is TRBV27, the J call TRBJ2-5; D might be TRBD1 (5 bases). The length of the CDR3 is 14 residues. V gave up 5 bases and J gave up 8 bases, with 18 bases separating them. Germline CDR1 reads MNHEY; CDR2 reads SMNVEV (reference sequence). Here the CDR3 reads CASSPGHRRSTQYF. As DNA, the CDR3 is TGTGCCAGCAGTCCCGGACACCGCCGGTCCACCCAGTACTTC.

The chain couples TRBV7-2 to TRBJ2-2, with D perhaps matching TRBD2 (7 bases). Per germline, CDR1 SGHTA and CDR2 FQGNSA. The CDR3 covers 14 residues. The V and J ends lost 3 bases and 9 bases respectively, with 14 bases between them. The CDR3 protein is CASSFGGGARELFF. CDR3 nucleotides: TGTGCCAGCAGCTTTGGAGGGGGGGCGCGGGAGCTGTTTTTT.

The sample holds a few counts of this clone. The CDR3 DNA is TGCAGTGCTAGTCACGGGAACACCGGGGAGCTGTTTTTT. This gives the protein CSASHGNTGELFF. The J gene is TRBJ2-2, the V gene TRBV20-1, with no clear D. Trimming shortened V by 3 bases and J by 1 base, and 6 bases separated the two germline ends. The germline gives CDR1 DFQATT, CDR2 SNEGSKA (reference sequence). CDR3 length equals 13 residues.

This chain connects TRBV19 to TRBJ1-1; D is unclear. Germline CDR1 reads LNHDA; CDR2 reads SQIVND (reference sequence). CDR3 length equals 13 residues. The V end lost 7 bases, the J end lost 9 bases, and 18 bases lay between the germline ends. For the CDR3, the DNA is TGTGCCAGTACCCTTCCGGAGGGAGTAAAAGCTTTCTTT. This gives the protein CASTLPEGVKAFF.

V and J are TRBV5-6 and TRBJ1-5; 10 nucleotides match TRBD1. Germline V gives CDR1 SGHDT, CDR2 YYEEEE. With V trimmed by 3 bases and J by 0 bases, 3 bases remained unmatched. The CDR3 has 16 amino acids. The CDR3 region has the DNA TGTGCCAGCAGCTCTTGGACAGGGGGTAGCAATCAGCCCCAGCATTTT. It specifies CASSSWTGGSNQPQHF. Based on the CDR3 plus reference TRBV5-6 and TRBJ1-5, the full variable domain is DAGVTQSPTHLIKTRGQQVTLRCSPKSGHDTVSWYQQALGQGPQFIFQYYEEEERQRGNFPDRFSGHQFPNYSSELNVNALLLGDSALYLCASSSWTGGSNQPQHFGDGTRLSIL.

The chain is built from TRBV6-4 and TRBJ2-3, with D possibly TRBD1 on 5 matching bases. The CDR3 covers 13 residues. The germline CDR1 and CDR2 sequences are MRHNA and SNTAGT. V lost 7 bases, J lost 5 bases, and 13 bases lay in between. The CDR3 bases are TGTGCCAGCAAGGGGAACTCCGGAGATACGCAGTATTTT. Residues: CASKGNSGDTQYF.

V is TRBV28 and J is TRBJ2-7; tentative D call: TRBD2 (6 bases). Trimming left V 5 bases short and J 10 bases short, with 15 bases between. CDR1 and CDR2 (germline): MDHEN, SYDVKM. The CDR3 is made up of 12 amino acids. CDR3 region: CASSPRRVHQYF. The CDR3 region has the DNA TGTGCCAGCAGTCCCCGGAGGGTCCATCAGTACTTC.

The chain recombines TRBV5-4 with TRBJ2-5; D uncertain. Germline V gene lookup returns CDR1 SGHNT and CDR2 YYREEE (reference sequence). Trimming took 4 bases from V and 3 from J, leaving 16 bases between them. CDR3 length: 15 residues. The DNA for the CDR3 is TGTGCCAGCAGCCCAATGTCGTGGGCCGAAGAGACCCAGTACTTC. Encoded protein: CASSPMSWAEETQYF.